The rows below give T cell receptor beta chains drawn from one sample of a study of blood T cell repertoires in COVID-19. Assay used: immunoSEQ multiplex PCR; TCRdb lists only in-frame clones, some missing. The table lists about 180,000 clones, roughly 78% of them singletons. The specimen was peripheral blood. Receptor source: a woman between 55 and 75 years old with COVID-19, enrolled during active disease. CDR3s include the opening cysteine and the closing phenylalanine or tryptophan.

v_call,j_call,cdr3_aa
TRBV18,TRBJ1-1,CASSPRTGSTEAFF
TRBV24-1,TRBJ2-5,CATGSETGILETQYF
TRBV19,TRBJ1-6,CASNHRMGLFDSPLHF
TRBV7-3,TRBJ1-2,CASSLAGTGNYGYTF
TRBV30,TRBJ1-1,CAWSADRTGGGQRAFF
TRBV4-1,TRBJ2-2,CASSQGLVTGELFF
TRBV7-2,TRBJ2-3,CASSPPPGTDTQYF
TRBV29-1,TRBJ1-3,CSVATGGTIYF
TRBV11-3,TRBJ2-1,CASSPGTRQRNNEQFF
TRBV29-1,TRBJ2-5,CSVEDRDRGGETQYF
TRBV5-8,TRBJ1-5,CASSLGDRGSGQPQHF
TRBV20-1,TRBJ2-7,CSASRPGTGGYEQYF
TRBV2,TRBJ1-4,CASTAGRGGELFF
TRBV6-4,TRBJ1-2,CASSDSNAGAGGYTF
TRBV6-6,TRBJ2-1,CASSYARVDNEQFF
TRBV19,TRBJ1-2,CASSGTGIDGYTF
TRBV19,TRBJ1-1,CASSNTRDTEAFF
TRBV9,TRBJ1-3,CASSARLRSGNTIYF
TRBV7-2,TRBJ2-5,CASSLDASGFIQETQYF
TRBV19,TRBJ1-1,CASSRRQAPGGEAFF
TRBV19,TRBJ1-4,CASSMPADSRSNEKLFF
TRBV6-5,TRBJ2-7,CASRDSGTISYEQYF
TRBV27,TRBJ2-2,CASRLAGGRNGELFF
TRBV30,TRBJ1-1,CAWTPGDTEAFF
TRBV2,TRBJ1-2,CASSTSGGYTF
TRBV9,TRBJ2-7,CASSVEGEGEQYF
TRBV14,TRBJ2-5,CASSRTRAGETQYF
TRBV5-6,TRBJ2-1,CASSSNPGLAGVEQFF
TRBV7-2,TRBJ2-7,CASSLEGTSGYEQYF
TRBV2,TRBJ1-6,CASSVGQGISYNSPLHF
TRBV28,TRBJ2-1,CASRDYSSYNEQFF
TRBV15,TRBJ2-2,CATSGRTDRYTGELFF
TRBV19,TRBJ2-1,CASGTGTSFLNEQFF
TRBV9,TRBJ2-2,CASSRTSGRWDGELFF
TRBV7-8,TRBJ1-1,CASSLGAGWAPAAFF
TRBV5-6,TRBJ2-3,CASSRTSGRADTQYF
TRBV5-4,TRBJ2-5,CASSRDSLNQETQYF
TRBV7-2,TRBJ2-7,CASSLAGTPSYEQYF
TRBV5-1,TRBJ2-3,CASRTGGQGTDTQYF
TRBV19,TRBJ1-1,CASSTQGALTEAFF
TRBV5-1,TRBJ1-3,CASSLFGGDRDTIYF
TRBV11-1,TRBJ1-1,CASSPTLRTLNTEAFF
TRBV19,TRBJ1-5,CASSDRTGLPNQPQHF
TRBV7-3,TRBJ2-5,CASSPGLSQETQYF
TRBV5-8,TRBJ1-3,CASSLSGPGYSGNTIYF
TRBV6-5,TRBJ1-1,CASRLQGNTEAFF
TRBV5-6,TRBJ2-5,CASSLELAETQYF
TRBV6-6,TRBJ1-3,CASSSPTGGSGNTIYF
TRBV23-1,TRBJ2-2,CASSRPRTGPNTGELFF
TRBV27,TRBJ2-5,CASSLTPGGETQYF
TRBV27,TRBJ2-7,CASSLVGGSHEQYF
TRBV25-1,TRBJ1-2,CASSAQTGSHTF
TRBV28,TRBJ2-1,CASSLSDPGLRFF
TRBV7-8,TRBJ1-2,CASTLGDSGGYTF
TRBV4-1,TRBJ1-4,CASSPAQATNEKLFF
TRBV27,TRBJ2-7,CASSSRTTLYEQYF
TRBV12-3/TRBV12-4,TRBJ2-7,CASSFQGGYEQYF
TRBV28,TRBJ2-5,CASTPRAGDSYF